Described below is a single T cell receptor (beta chain) sequence and its context. Then a second PCR, running roughly 7 to 11 cycles, was carried out with a sample-barcoded 5' primer and a J-beta primer mix. Via MiXCR, TCRdb re-called the 5' RACE reads, giving one row per CDR3 protein. The repertoire holds fewer than 750,000 distinct CDR3 sequences, with 52% as singletons. This record belongs to a study of blood T cells in healthy people across ages. V was pared by 4 bases and J by 1 base, with 9 bases of the junction left unmatched. Germline CDR1 reads DFQATT; CDR2 reads SNEGSKA (reference sequence). This CDR3 has 15 residues.

This chain uses TRBV20-1 with TRBJ2-5; 7 bases fit TRBD2. Sequencing was carried out using blood. This sequence originates from a woman aged 80 or older in good health. The DNA for the CDR3 is TGCAGTGCTAAAGACATAGGGAGGGCCCAAGAGACCCAGTACTTC. Translated: CSAKDIGRAQETQYF.